The T cell receptor beta chain under discussion was sequenced for a study of CD8 T cells in ankylosing spondylitis. General study findings and limits: Disease-linked clones were reportedly significantly enriched in matched ankylosing spondylitis synovial fluid. For ankylosing spondylitis blood, a TCR beta motif of roughly 8 highly homologous variants appeared characteristic. The authors found the disease-linked clones to be CD8+ and relatively rare in peripheral blood.

With molecular barcodes, quantitative 5'-RACE was used to make the TCR beta libraries. One entry per CDR3 protein results from TCRdb running MiXCR on the 5' RACE reads. The table includes more than 60,000 distinct CDR3 sequences, 6.2% detected once. Trimming removed 5 bases from V and 0 bases from J, with 11 bases in between. The CDR3 consists of 14 residues. Germline V gene data show CDR1 as DFQATT and CDR2 as SNEGSKA (reference sequence). This clonotype was recorded many times. Its antigen remains unidentified. The TCR was taken from a male donor with ankylosing spondylitis. V usage is TRBV20-1 and J usage is TRBJ2-1; D not certain. The sample taken for sequencing was synovial fluid, either unsorted or a sorted T cell fraction (not recorded which). CDR3 sequence (DNA): TGCAGTGCTCCAGGAAGGAGCTCCTACAATGAGCAGTTCTTC. Residues: CSAPGRSSYNEQFF.